Following are 30 T cell receptor beta chains from one sample sequenced in a study of human T cells and chemical hapten exposure. Each CDR3 protein is one row after TCRdb ran MiXCR on the RACE reads. The sample lists some 82,000 distinct CDR3 sequences, around 7% seen once, with 1% to 1.5% in the top ten. Stated time point: patch test 2, 6 weeks after DPC sensitization. The treatment is: therapeutic diphenylcyclopropenone sensitization with weekly scalp DPC. Here the sequenced sample was whole blood, taken in connection with sensitization to the hapten diphenylcyclopropenone (DPC). These receptors were taken from a woman aged 25-40 years with alopecia areata. Some clones in this sample may be carry-over from other donors' samples.

The table lists this clonotype with many counts. This chain uses TRBV3-1 with TRBJ1-1; 9 positions match TRBD1. CDR1 is LGHDT and CDR2 is YNNKEL in the germline V gene (reference sequence). The ends lost 5 bases at V and 1 base at J; junction bases unmatched: 2. The CDR3 totals 14 residues. The CDR3 DNA reads TGTGCCAGCAGCACGGACAGGGGGAACACTGAAGCTTTCTTT. Translating it yields CASSTDRGNTEAFF.

This clonotype was detected only a few times. V is TRBV20-1 and J is TRBJ2-3; 12 nucleotides match TRBD2. This CDR3 has 18 amino acids. Germline loops: CDR1 DFQATT, CDR2 SNEGSKA (reference sequence). The junction had 11 bases not matched to a gene; V was cut back by 0 bases and J by 4 bases. This chain's CDR3 is CSARDFKASGGGADTQYF. The CDR3 DNA reads as TGCAGTGCTAGAGATTTTAAGGCTAGCGGGGGGGGGGCAGATACGCAGTATTTT.

This clonotype was observed at least ten times. The V call is TRBV3-1, the J call TRBJ1-1; possible D gene TRBD1, 5 bases. Germline V gene lookup returns CDR1 LGHDT and CDR2 YNNKEL (reference sequence). Deletions cut 4 bases from V and 1 base from J, with 13 bases between. This CDR3 is 15 amino acids long. CDR3 DNA: TGTGCCAGCAGCCGTACCTCGACAGCGAACACTGAAGCTTTCTTT. This encodes CASSRTSTANTEAFF.

This clonotype was picked up many times. This chain connects TRBV2 to TRBJ1-4; the D is unclear. Germline-derived CDR1 and CDR2 are SNHLY and FYNNEI. V was cut by 6 bases and J by 4 bases, with 6 bases left in between. The CDR3 is 12 amino acids. This CDR3 is CASSQLNEKLFF. As DNA, the CDR3 is TGTGCCAGCAGCCAACTTAATGAAAAACTGTTTTTT.

This chain connects TRBV4-2 to TRBJ2-1, with a tentative D call TRBD2 (6 bases). Germline CDR1 is LGHNA and CDR2 is YNFKEQ. Trimming removed 3 bases from V and 7 bases from J, with 19 bases in between. This CDR3 is built from 16 residues. Here the CDR3 DNA reads TGTGCCAGCAGCCAGTCTCCCCGGGGCCGGGGGAATGAGCAGTTCTTC. Protein sequence: CASSQSPRGRGNEQFF.

V and J are TRBV4-2 and TRBJ2-7; D not resolved. The V and J ends lost 0 bases and 7 bases respectively, with 13 bases between them. Germline CDR1 and CDR2: LGHNA and YNFKEQ. The CDR3 loop spans 14 amino acids. CDR3 bases: TGTGCCAGCAGCCAAGAATTGGCCCTGGGGGAGCAGTACTTC. Protein sequence: CASSQELALGEQYF.

This clonotype was observed many times. V and J are TRBV7-9 and TRBJ2-7; TRBD1 or TRBD2 may be the D gene (5 bases each). The CDR3 runs to 15 residues. V was trimmed by 7 bases and J by 4 bases, leaving 20 bases between them. CDR1 is SEHNR, CDR2 FQNEAQ, per germline (reference sequence). The CDR3 here is CASTPPPGLGYEQYF. Written as DNA, the CDR3 is TGTGCCAGCACTCCCCCCCCGGGGCTGGGGTACGAGCAGTACTTC. Full variable domain (remainder filled in from reference TRBV7-9 and TRBJ2-7): DTGVSQNPRHKITKRGQNVTFRCDPISEHNRLYWYRQTLGQGPEFLTYFQNEAQLEKSRLLSDRFSAERPKGSFSTLEIQRTEQGDSAMYLCASTPPPGLGYEQYFGPGTRLTVT.

This clonotype was found many times. The CDR3 DNA sequence: TGTGCCAGCAGCACCCTCCGGGGGGGCTTTTACGAGCAGTACTTC. This encodes CASSTLRGGFYEQYF. This rearrangement joins TRBV6-5 to TRBJ2-7, with 8 bases aligning to TRBD2. CDR3 length: 15 amino acids. Per germline, CDR1 MNHEY and CDR2 SVGAGI. V was pared by 6 bases and J by 4 bases, with 11 bases of the junction left unmatched.

This clonotype was seen at least ten times. J is TRBJ1-5 and V is TRBV29-1, with TRBD1 matching 7 bases. Germline V gene data show CDR1 as SQVTM and CDR2 as ANQGSEA. V was clipped by 5 bases and J by 9 bases; unmatched bases: 7. This CDR3 comprises 12 residues. In DNA, the CDR3 is TGCAGCGTTTCGACAGGGCAAGGGCCCCAGCATTTT. Translating it yields CSVSTGQGPQHF.

V usage is TRBV18 and J usage is TRBJ1-5; unclear D gene. The CDR3 is 14 residues long. In germline, CDR1 is KGHSH, CDR2 LQKENI. The V gene lost 3 bases and the J gene lost 0 bases, with 6 bases spanning the gap. The CDR3 region is CASSPPYSNQPQHF. In DNA, the CDR3 is TGTGCCAGCTCACCTCCCTATAGCAATCAGCCCCAGCATTTT.

The table lists this clonotype with a few counts. This chain links TRBV6-5 with TRBJ2-5; 7 nucleotides agree with TRBD2. CDR1 MNHEY and CDR2 SVGAGI come from the germline V gene. Losses at the gene ends were 0 bases for V and 2 bases for J; bases not matched to a gene: 3. The CDR3 spans 15 residues. The CDR3 sequence: CASSYSPAGQETQYF. CDR3 nucleotides: TGTGCCAGCAGTTACTCACCAGCGGGACAAGAGACCCAGTACTTC.

V usage is TRBV13 and J usage is TRBJ2-1; tentative D call: TRBD2 (5 bases). The CDR3 totals 16 residues. Germline CDR1 reads PRHDT; CDR2 reads FYEKMQ (reference sequence). Trimming removed 5 bases from V and 0 bases from J, with 14 bases in between. CDR3 sequence: CASSPPMGSSYNEQFF. CDR3 DNA: TGTGCCAGCAGCCCTCCTATGGGGAGCTCCTACAATGAGCAGTTCTTC.

The sample holds many counts of this clonotype. The chain joins TRBV12-3 or TRBV12-4 to TRBJ1-1, with TRBD1 matching over 8 bases. CDR3 length equals 16 residues. The J segment lost 7 bases and the V segment lost 5 bases, leaving 15 bases of the junction unmatched. The DNA of the CDR3 is TGTGCCAGCAGTACCCGGACAGGGACGGGAAGAGTTGAAGCTTTCTTT. This gives the protein CASSTRTGTGRVEAFF.

This clonotype was recorded a few times. V and J are TRBV7-9 and TRBJ1-5; D remains unclear. The CDR3 has 15 amino acids. V lost 5 bases and J lost 2, with 13 bases in between. The germline gives CDR1 SEHNR, CDR2 FQNEAQ (reference sequence). The CDR3 sequence is CASSTGINGNQPQHF. The CDR3 nucleotides are TGTGCCAGCAGCACGGGGATTAACGGCAATCAGCCCCAGCATTTT.

This clonotype was counted ten times or more. The chain employs TRBV20-1 and TRBJ1-1; possible D gene TRBD1, 6 bases. Per the germline V gene, CDR1 is DFQATT and CDR2 is SNEGSKA (reference sequence). The V and J ends lost 0 bases and 4 bases respectively, with 12 bases between them. The CDR3 covers 14 residues. CDR3 nucleotide sequence: TGCAGTGCTAGAGATCCGGTAGGGGGCACTGAAGCTTTCTTT. Translation gives CSARDPVGGTEAFF.

Many counts were recorded for this clonotype. The chain employs TRBV27 and TRBJ1-6; D is unresolved. The CDR3 spans 12 residues. Trimming removed 6 bases at V and 0 bases at J, with 0 bases between. Germline values: CDR1 MNHEY, CDR2 SMNVEV (reference sequence). In DNA form, the CDR3 reads TGTGCCAGCAGCTCCTATAATTCACCCCTCCACTTT. Protein: CASSSYNSPLHF.

The sample holds many counts of this clonotype. The chain uses TRBV20-1 and TRBJ2-3, with TRBD2 identical over 9 bases. The CDR3 has 13 residues. CDR1 is DFQATT and CDR2 is SNEGSKA in the germline V gene (reference sequence). Trimming at V came to 3 bases and at J to 6 bases, leaving 4 bases not matched to a gene. Here the CDR3 DNA reads TGCAGTGCTAGGGTAGCGGGGGCCGATACGCAGTATTTT. Its translation is CSARVAGADTQYF.

In this sample, this clonotype turned up many times. The chain couples TRBV12-3 or TRBV12-4 to TRBJ1-3; possible D gene TRBD1, 5 bases. The CDR3 is made up of 17 amino acids. The ends were cut back, 8 bases at V and 0 bases at J, with 20 bases in the middle. The CDR3 reads CASSRARDDVSGNTIYF. The CDR3 coding sequence is TGTGCCAGCTCTCGTGCGAGGGACGACGTCTCTGGAAACACCATATATTTT.

Ten or more counts support this clonotype. The rearrangement joins TRBV18 to TRBJ1-1; D is unclear. The V gene's germline CDR1 is KGHSH and CDR2 LQKENI. The ends were cut back, 3 bases at V and 3 bases at J, with 8 bases in the middle. The CDR3 sequence is 13 residues long. The CDR3 loop reads CASSPSRDTEAFF. The CDR3 DNA is TGTGCCAGCTCACCGTCGAGAGACACTGAAGCTTTCTTT. The full variable domain, its missing parts supplied by reference TRBV18 and TRBJ1-1, is NAGVMQNPRHLVRRRGQEARLRCSPMKGHSHVYWYRQLPEEGLKFMVYLQKENIIDESGMPKERFSAEFPKEGPSILRIQQVVRGDSAAYFCASSPSRDTEAFFGQGTRLTVV.

This clonotype was seen ten or more times. The chain combines TRBV4-2 with TRBJ1-6, with unresolved D. V lost 0 bases and J lost 8, with 2 bases in between. Looked up from germline, CDR1 is LGHNA and CDR2 is YNFKEQ. The CDR3 contains 12 residues. The DNA of the CDR3 is TGTGCCAGCAGCCAAGAGGATTCACCCCTCCACTTT. As protein: CASSQEDSPLHF.

The chain carries TRBV6-5 and TRBJ1-1; a weak D match, TRBD1 (5 bases). Germline loops: CDR1 MNHEY, CDR2 SVGAGI. V was trimmed by 5 bases and J by 0 bases, leaving 10 bases between them. The CDR3 extends over 14 amino acids. Written as DNA, the CDR3 is TGTGCCAGCAGTATAGGGACGGTGAACACTGAAGCTTTCTTT. This sequence encodes CASSIGTVNTEAFF.

This clonotype was counted ten times or more. V gene TRBV7-2 combines with J gene TRBJ1-6; no clear D. Germline V gene sequence: CDR1 SGHTA, CDR2 FQGNSA. The CDR3 is made up of 16 amino acids. Trimming left V 1 base short and J 4 bases short, with 11 bases between. The CDR3 DNA is TGTGCCAGCAGCTTAGAATGGGGTTCTTATAATTCACCCCTCCACTTT. Its translation: CASSLEWGSYNSPLHF.

This clonotype came up many times. The genes are TRBV30 and TRBJ1-4; 9 nucleotides agree with TRBD1. Germline V gene sequence: CDR1 GTSNPN, CDR2 SVGIG (reference sequence). The ends lost 2 bases at V and 0 bases at J; junction bases unmatched: 7. The CDR3 has 17 residues. The CDR3: CAWSRTGQGPTNEKLFF. CDR3 nucleotide sequence: TGTGCCTGGAGTAGAACGGGACAGGGTCCAACTAATGAAAAACTGTTTTTT. Variable domain in full (rest from reference TRBV30 and TRBJ1-4): SQTIHQWPATLVQPVGSPLSLECTVEGTSNPNLYWYRQAAGRGLQLLFYSVGIGQISSEVPQNLSASRPQDRQFILSSKKLLLSDSGFYLCAWSRTGQGPTNEKLFFGSGTQLSVL.

The sample holds a few counts of this clonotype. DNA of the CDR3: TGTGCCTGGAGTCTAACCGGGACAAATAATCAGCCCCAGCATTTT. It is translated as CAWSLTGTNNQPQHF. The genes are TRBV30 and TRBJ1-5; a weak D match, TRBD1 (6 bases). Germline V CDR1 and CDR2: GTSNPN, SVGIG (reference sequence). V lost 2 bases and J lost 4, with 15 bases in between. This CDR3 spans 15 amino acids.

This clonotype was detected many times. V and J are TRBV2 and TRBJ1-2; TRBD1 matches 8 bases. This CDR3 comprises 18 residues. From germline, CDR1 is SNHLY and CDR2 FYNNEI. Trimming cost V 6 bases and J 4 bases; bases outside gene matches: 19. CDR3 protein: CASSRAARGPHQPYGYTF. CDR3 nucleotides: TGTGCCAGCAGCCGCGCCGCCAGGGGGCCCCACCAACCCTATGGCTACACCTTC.

This clonotype was seen more than once but under ten times. CDR3 nucleotide sequence: TGTGCCAGCAGTCCTTACAGGGACCCGAATTCACCCCTCCACTTT. Residues: CASSPYRDPNSPLHF. J is TRBJ1-6 and V is TRBV2, with a weak D call TRBD1 (6 bases). Between the trimmed V and J ends, which lost 5 bases and 7 bases, there was a span of 15 bases. The germline gives CDR1 SNHLY, CDR2 FYNNEI. CDR3 length: 15 residues.

The CDR3 loop reads CAWSKRGDTEAFF. CDR3 bases: TGTGCCTGGAGTAAGAGGGGAGACACTGAAGCTTTCTTT. This chain uses TRBV30 with TRBJ1-1; tentative D call: TRBD1 (5 bases). The V gene's germline CDR1 is GTSNPN and CDR2 SVGIG (reference sequence). There are 13 residues in the CDR3. V was pared by 2 bases and J by 3 bases, with 10 bases between. The complete variable domain, with remaining parts taken from reference TRBV30 and TRBJ1-1, reads SQTIHQWPATLVQPVGSPLSLECTVEGTSNPNLYWYRQAAGRGLQLLFYSVGIGQISSEVPQNLSASRPQDRQFILSSKKLLLSDSGFYLCAWSKRGDTEAFFGQGTRLTVV.

The chain combines TRBV5-1 with TRBJ1-1, with 9 bases fitting TRBD1. Germline CDR1 reads SGHRS; CDR2 reads YFSETQ. The CDR3 is 14 amino acids. V trimming: 3 bases; J trimming: 5 bases; junction bases outside the gene matches: 5. CDR3 protein: CASSWTGAMTEAFF. CDR3 bases: TGCGCCAGCAGCTGGACAGGGGCGATGACTGAAGCTTTCTTT.

At least ten counts were recorded for this clonotype. The rearrangement uses TRBV12-3 or TRBV12-4 and TRBJ1-4; maybe TRBD1 (6 bases). There are 14 residues in the CDR3. The V end was cut by 2 bases, the J end by 7 bases, with 11 bases between. CDR3 residues: CASSLRGGAEKLFF. The CDR3 DNA follows: TGTGCCAGCAGTTTAAGGGGGGGGGCTGAAAAACTGTTTTTT.

The J gene is TRBJ1-5, the V gene TRBV6-1; D is unresolved. Germline values: CDR1 MNHNS, CDR2 SASEGT. This CDR3 contains 15 residues. V was pared by 2 bases and J by 3 bases, with 11 bases between. The chain's CDR3 is CASSEREGANQPQHF. The CDR3 nucleotides read TGTGCCAGCAGTGAACGTGAAGGCGCCAATCAGCCCCAGCATTTT.